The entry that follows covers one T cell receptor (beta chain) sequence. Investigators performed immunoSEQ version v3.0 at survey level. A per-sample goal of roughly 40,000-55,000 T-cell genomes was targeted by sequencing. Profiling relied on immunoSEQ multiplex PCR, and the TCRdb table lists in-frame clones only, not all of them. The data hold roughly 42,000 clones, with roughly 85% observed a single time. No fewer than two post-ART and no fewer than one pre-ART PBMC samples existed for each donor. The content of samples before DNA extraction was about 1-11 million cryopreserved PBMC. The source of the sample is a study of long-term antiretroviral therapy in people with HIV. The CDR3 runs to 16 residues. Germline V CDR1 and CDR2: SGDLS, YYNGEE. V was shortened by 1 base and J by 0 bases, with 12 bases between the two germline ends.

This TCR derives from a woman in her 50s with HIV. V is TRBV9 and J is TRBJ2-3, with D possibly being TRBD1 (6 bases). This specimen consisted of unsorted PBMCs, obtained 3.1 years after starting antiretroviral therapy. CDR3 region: CASSVSQGMSTDTQYF. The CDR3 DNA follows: TGTGCCAGCAGCGTATCCCAGGGGATGAGCACAGATACGCAGTATTTT.